These 21 T cell receptor beta chains share one sample of origin, sequenced in a study of cytomegalovirus exposure and HLA in healthy donors. 13 Jbeta primers and 60 Vbeta primers were used for the PCR. The protocol was immunoSEQ multiplex PCR, while the TCRdb copy is restricted to in-frame clones and leaves out a portion. The sample includes approximately 81,000 clones, around 85% of them seen just once. The sequenced sample consisted of PBMCs. These TCRs come from a woman aged 45 to 65 in good health and CMV-seronegative.

V is TRBV5-4 and J is TRBJ2-3; 8 bases are shared with TRBD2. Unmatched junction bases numbered 3, after V lost 0 bases and J lost 3 bases. The CDR3 runs to 15 residues. CDR1 is SGHNT, CDR2 YYREEE, per germline (reference sequence). The CDR3 is CASSLAGGQTDTQYF. CDR3 nucleotides: TGTGCCAGCAGCTTGGCGGGAGGGCAGACAGATACGCAGTATTTT.

The rearrangement uses TRBV9 and TRBJ2-1; D may be TRBD2 (5 bases). Germline V lookup: CDR1 SGDLS, CDR2 YYNGEE. The ends were cut back, 0 bases at V and 7 bases at J, with 11 bases in the middle. The CDR3 is 14 amino acids. The CDR3 DNA reads as TGTGCCAGCAGCGTAGCGGGATTCCCTAATGAGCAGTTCTTC. It encodes CASSVAGFPNEQFF.

The J gene is TRBJ2-1, the V gene TRBV5-1; TRBD2 might be the D (6 bases). The CDR3 is made up of 11 amino acids. Trimming took off 5 bases at V and 10 bases at J, with 10 bases between the two ends. The V gene's germline CDR1 is SGHRS and CDR2 YFSETQ. This CDR3 is CASRSSDEQFF. CDR3 nucleotides: TGCGCCAGCAGATCTAGCGACGAGCAGTTCTTC.

J is TRBJ2-4 and V is TRBV5-6, with a weak D call TRBD1 (6 bases). Germline lookup yields CDR1 SGHDT and CDR2 YYEEEE. Trimming pared 4 bases from V and 0 bases from J, leaving 17 bases between. The CDR3 spans 17 residues. In DNA, the CDR3 is TGTGCCAGCAGCAATTCCCCGGGACACATAGCCAAAAACATTCAGTACTTC. Translation gives CASSNSPGHIAKNIQYF.

CDR3 nucleotides: TGTGCCAGCAGACCAGTAATTCAGGGGAGCTCCTACAATGAGCAGTTCTTC. Translation: CASRPVIQGSSYNEQFF. The chain carries TRBV4-2 and TRBJ2-1, with D perhaps matching TRBD1 (6 bases). With 6 bases removed from V and 0 bases from J, the gap between germline ends came to 18 bases. The CDR3 is 17 residues long. Germline CDR1 reads LGHNA; CDR2 reads YNFKEQ.

V usage is TRBV2 and J usage is TRBJ1-2; a possible D gene is TRBD1 (6 bases). The CDR3 loop spans 15 amino acids. The germline V and J ends were trimmed by 6 bases and 2 bases, with 16 bases remaining between them. CDR1 is SNHLY and CDR2 is FYNNEI in the germline V gene. The CDR3 sequence: CASSPARTANYGYTF. The CDR3 nucleotides are TGTGCCAGCAGCCCCGCGAGGACAGCCAACTATGGCTACACCTTC.

The chain combines TRBV30 with TRBJ2-1; 7 bases line up with TRBD2. V lost 2 bases and J lost 4; bases outside the gene matches: 11. Germline V CDR1 and CDR2: GTSNPN, SVGIG (reference sequence). The CDR3 extends over 16 amino acids. In DNA form, the CDR3 reads TGTGCCTGGAGTCAATGGGGGGGGGAAGGGTACAATGAGCAGTTCTTC. Its protein product is CAWSQWGGEGYNEQFF.

This clone was observed once. CDR3 sequence reads: CASSVRTGQNTEAFF. CDR3 nucleotides: TGCGCCAGCAGTGTTAGGACAGGGCAGAACACTGAAGCTTTCTTT. The rearrangement links TRBV10-1 to TRBJ1-1; 8 nucleotides agree with TRBD1. There are 15 residues in the CDR3. V lost 4 bases to trimming and J lost 1 base; unmatched junction nucleotides: 5. Germline CDR1 and CDR2: WNHNN and SYGVQD (reference sequence).

V is TRBV2 and J is TRBJ2-7, with TRBD1 matching over 12 bases. V lost 4 bases, J lost 12 bases, and 25 bases stayed unmatched. Per the germline V gene, CDR1 is SNHLY and CDR2 is FYNNEI. The CDR3 runs to 19 residues. The chain's CDR3 is CASSVPGQGAIGLLFKRYF. For the CDR3, the DNA is TGTGCCAGCAGTGTACCGGGACAGGGGGCCATAGGCCTCCTCTTTAAGCGGTACTTC.

This clone was picked up a small number of times. V usage is TRBV19 and J usage is TRBJ2-7; 8 bases align to TRBD1. Per germline, CDR1 LNHDA and CDR2 SQIVND (reference sequence). V shed 8 bases, J shed 3 bases, and the junction held 9 bases outside the gene matches. The CDR3 has 14 amino acids. The CDR3 sequence is CASADREVLYEQYV. The CDR3 coding sequence is TGTGCCAGTGCGGACAGGGAGGTCCTCTACGAGCAGTACGTC.

This chain links TRBV2 with TRBJ2-3; 10 bases are shared with TRBD2. CDR1 is SNHLY, CDR2 FYNNEI, per germline. There are 18 residues in the CDR3. Trimming cost V 2 bases and J 0 bases; bases outside gene matches: 8. The CDR3 DNA reads TGTGCCAGCAGTGAACAGCGGACTAGCGGACTGAGCACAGATACGCAGTATTTT. Amino acid sequence: CASSEQRTSGLSTDTQYF. Based on the CDR3 plus reference TRBV2 and TRBJ2-3, the full variable domain is EPEVTQTPSHQVTQMGQEVILRCVPISNHLYFYWYRQILGQKVEFLVSFYNNEISEKSEIFDDQFSVERPDGSNFTLKIRSTKLEDSAMYFCASSEQRTSGLSTDTQYFGPGTRLTVL.

V usage is TRBV18 and J usage is TRBJ1-2, with D possibly TRBD1 on 5 matching bases. The CDR3 extends over 15 amino acids. The ends were cut back, 0 bases at V and 4 bases at J, with 12 bases in the middle. Per the germline V gene, CDR1 is KGHSH and CDR2 is LQKENI. The CDR3 nucleotides read TGTGCCAGCTCACCACCCCAGGGAAAAACCTATGGCTACACCTTC. This sequence encodes CASSPPQGKTYGYTF.

The chain has TRBV6-6 and TRBJ1-2; D possibly corresponds to TRBD1 (5 bases). V was trimmed by 2 bases and J by 2 bases, leaving 15 bases between them. The CDR3 sequence is 16 residues long. Germline V CDR1 and CDR2: MNHNY, SVGAGI (reference sequence). CDR3 in amino acids: CASSYGGSFENYGYTF. CDR3 coding DNA: TGTGCCAGCAGTTACGGGGGGAGTTTTGAAAACTATGGCTACACCTTC.

The chain uses TRBV4-3 and TRBJ1-4, with D unclear. Trimming took 0 bases from V and 8 from J, leaving 16 bases between them. CDR1 and CDR2 (germline): LGHNA, YSLEER. The CDR3 sequence is 16 residues long. In DNA, the CDR3 is TGCGCCAGCAGCCAAGATCATCCTCCCGTTCGGGAAAAACTGTTTTTT. This sequence encodes CASSQDHPPVREKLFF.

The J gene is TRBJ2-5, the V gene TRBV10-3; 8 positions match TRBD1. TRBJ2-7 explains the end of the DNA better; the J call may be wrong. The V gene's germline CDR1 is ENHRY and CDR2 SYGVKD. The CDR3 has 14 residues. The chain's CDR3 is CAIRQGALNYEQYF. CDR3 in DNA: TGTGCCATCAGGCAGGGGGCTCTAAATTACGAGCAGTACTTC.

This clone was recorded a few times. The chain joins TRBV4-1 to TRBJ1-3; a weak D match, TRBD1 (5 bases). This CDR3 region has 15 residues. Germline V gene data show CDR1 as MGHRA and CDR2 as YSYEKL. V lost 4 bases and J 5 bases, leaving 15 bases between the germline ends. This CDR3 is CASSPALRERNTIYF. CDR3 DNA: TGCGCCAGCAGCCCGGCTCTCAGGGAAAGAAACACCATATATTTT.

The rearrangement links TRBV18 to TRBJ2-5; the match to TRBD1 covers 9 bases. The V segment lost 5 bases and the J segment 6 bases; nucleotides outside the gene matches: 10. Per the germline V gene, CDR1 is KGHSH and CDR2 is LQKENI. This CDR3 is built from 15 residues. The CDR3 reads CASSLQGASQQTQYF. Here the CDR3 DNA reads TGTGCCAGCTCATTACAGGGGGCGAGTCAACAGACCCAGTACTTC.

The chain recombines TRBV19 with TRBJ2-1; 9 nucleotides match TRBD2. The CDR3 runs 15 residues. Germline values: CDR1 LNHDA, CDR2 SQIVND (reference sequence). With 3 bases clipped from V and 3 bases from J, the junction kept 3 bases outside the gene matches. The CDR3 loop reads CASSIYSGSYNEQFF. CDR3 sequence (DNA): TGTGCCAGTAGTATTTATAGCGGGAGCTACAATGAGCAGTTCTTC.

V is TRBV6-6 and J is TRBJ2-5; TRBD2 matches at 8 bases. Germline V lookup: CDR1 MNHNY, CDR2 SVGAGI (reference sequence). V trimming: 0 bases; J trimming: 4 bases; junction bases outside the gene matches: 4. The CDR3 totals 15 residues. CDR3 nucleotides: TGTGCCAGCAGTTACTCGGTCCTAGCGGGAGAGACCCAGTACTTC. Translated, it gives CASSYSVLAGETQYF.

The chain couples TRBV7-8 to TRBJ1-2, with 11 bases aligning to TRBD1. Losses at the gene ends were 7 bases for V and 2 bases for J; bases not matched to a gene: 6. The CDR3 has 15 amino acids. Germline V gene sequence: CDR1 SGHVS, CDR2 FQNEAQ. CDR3 in DNA: TGTGCCAGCATCGCAGGACAGGGGGCGAACTATGGCTACACCTTC. Residues: CASIAGQGANYGYTF.

This chain uses TRBV13 with TRBJ2-5; TRBD1 matches 7 bases. The CDR3 is made up of 15 amino acids. The germline V gene has CDR1 PRHDT and CDR2 FYEKMQ (reference sequence). V lost 5 bases, J lost 1 base, and 7 bases stayed unmatched. The CDR3 is CASSGDRDPQETQYF. In nucleotides, the CDR3 is TGTGCCAGCAGCGGTGACAGGGACCCCCAAGAGACCCAGTACTTC.